The rows below give T cell receptor beta chains drawn from one sample of a study of OX40 agonist ivuxolimab in advanced cancers. The repertoire was sequenced with immunoSEQ multiplex PCR; TCRdb's copy has only in-frame clones and lacks some. The sample lists 60,000 to 75,000 clones; about 89% were seen once. Specimen: CD4+ or CD8+ T cells sorted from blood, collected in a trial of the OX40 agonist ivuxolimab. All receptors come from an adult with an advanced solid tumor such as melanoma, head and neck, liver or kidney cancer. CDR3s include the opening cysteine and the closing phenylalanine or tryptophan. The order of the fields is D gene, V gene, clone size, J gene, CDR3 protein, CDR3 DNA. A D gene is named only where the DNA matches it firmly. Expanded clones are given a class, and other clones once, few, many or no size at all.

d_gene: TRBD1
v_gene: TRBV6-5
abundance: NA
j_gene: TRBJ1-1
CDR3aa: CASSATGVNTEAFF
CDR3nt: TGTGCCAGCAGTGCGACAGGGGTGAACACTGAAGCTTTCTTT

d_gene: NA
v_gene: TRBV6-5
abundance: NA
j_gene: TRBJ1-5
CDR3aa: CASSGGPSQPQHF
CDR3nt: TGTGCCAGCAGCGGGGGTCCAAGTCAGCCCCAGCATTTT

d_gene: NA
v_gene: TRBV4-2
abundance: NA
j_gene: TRBJ2-7
CDR3aa: CASSQDSVSYEQYF
CDR3nt: TGTGCCAGCAGCCAAGACTCCGTCTCCTACGAGCAGTACTTC

d_gene: NA
v_gene: TRBV21-1
abundance: NA
j_gene: TRBJ2-7
CDR3aa: CASSNCRYAALSYEQYF
CDR3nt: TGTGCCAGCAGCAATTGCCGCTACGCGGCTTTATCCTACGAGCAGTACTTC

d_gene: TRBD1
v_gene: TRBV4-2
abundance: NA
j_gene: TRBJ1-2
CDR3aa: CASSQGDRDYGYTF
CDR3nt: TGTGCCAGCAGCCAAGGGGACAGGGACTATGGCTACACCTTC

d_gene: NA
v_gene: TRBV7-9
abundance: once
j_gene: TRBJ2-1
CDR3aa: CASSSTEGRNNEQFF
CDR3nt: TGTGCCAGCAGTTCAACCGAGGGACGGAACAATGAGCAGTTCTTC

d_gene: TRBD1
v_gene: TRBV28
abundance: NA
j_gene: TRBJ2-2
CDR3aa: CASSFGPGQGAIGELFF
CDR3nt: TGTGCCAGCAGTTTTGGCCCGGGACAGGGGGCTATCGGGGAGCTGTTTTTT

d_gene: NA
v_gene: TRBV7-9
abundance: many
j_gene: TRBJ1-2
CDR3aa: CASSPPGDNYGYTF
CDR3nt: TGTGCCAGCAGCCCCCCGGGGGATAACTATGGCTACACCTTC

d_gene: NA
v_gene: TRBV4-3
abundance: NA
j_gene: TRBJ1-1
CDR3aa: CASSQGGKGMNTEAFF
CDR3nt: TGCGCCAGCAGCCAGGGTGGGAAGGGGATGAACACTGAAGCTTTCTTT

d_gene: NA
v_gene: TRBV28
abundance: NA
j_gene: TRBJ2-6
CDR3aa: CASSQVNPTQSRANVLTF
CDR3nt: TGTGCCAGCAGTCAAGTTAATCCGACACAAAGTCGGGCCAACGTCCTGACTTTC

d_gene: TRBD1
v_gene: TRBV7-3
abundance: NA
j_gene: TRBJ2-7
CDR3aa: CASSFPGQGYEQYF
CDR3nt: TGTGCCAGCAGCTTCCCGGGACAGGGTTACGAGCAGTACTTC

d_gene: TRBD2
v_gene: TRBV5-6
abundance: NA
j_gene: TRBJ2-3
CDR3aa: CASSPLWREVADTQYF
CDR3nt: TGTGCCAGCAGCCCCTTGTGGCGGGAGGTAGCAGATACGCAGTATTTT

d_gene: NA
v_gene: TRBV4-2
abundance: NA
j_gene: TRBJ2-1
CDR3aa: CASSQVPGLGYNEQFF
CDR3nt: TGTGCCAGCAGCCAGGTCCCGGGACTGGGGTACAATGAGCAGTTCTTC

d_gene: NA
v_gene: TRBV6-5
abundance: few
j_gene: TRBJ1-2
CDR3aa: CASSYIGFAGYTF
CDR3nt: TGTGCCAGCAGTTACATCGGGTTCGCTGGCTACACCTTC

d_gene: NA
v_gene: TRBV19
abundance: NA
j_gene: TRBJ2-1
CDR3aa: CASRQSPLSSYNEQFF
CDR3nt: TGTGCCAGTAGACAGTCTCCCCTGAGCTCCTACAATGAGCAGTTCTTC

d_gene: NA
v_gene: TRBV19
abundance: NA
j_gene: TRBJ2-3
CDR3aa: CASSSSRGTDTQYF
CDR3nt: TGTGCCAGTAGTAGCAGCCGTGGCACAGATACGCAGTATTTT

d_gene: TRBD1
v_gene: TRBV27
abundance: NA
j_gene: TRBJ1-4
CDR3aa: CASSLYTTTGPEKLFF
CDR3nt: TGTGCCAGCAGTCTTTATACAACGACAGGGCCCGAAAAACTGTTTTTT

d_gene: TRBD2
v_gene: TRBV7-9
abundance: NA
j_gene: TRBJ2-3
CDR3aa: CASSSGLAGDIDTQYF
CDR3nt: TGTGCCAGCAGCTCCGGACTAGCGGGAGATATAGATACGCAGTATTTT

d_gene: NA
v_gene: TRBV11-3
abundance: NA
j_gene: TRBJ2-1
CDR3aa: CASSLGLSSYNEQFF
CDR3nt: TGTGCCAGCAGCTTAGGTCTTAGCTCCTACAATGAGCAGTTCTTC

d_gene: NA
v_gene: TRBV13
abundance: NA
j_gene: TRBJ2-1
CDR3aa: CASSFGGGYYNEQFF
CDR3nt: TGTGCCAGCAGCTTTGGAGGGGGATACTACAATGAGCAGTTCTTC

d_gene: TRBD1
v_gene: TRBV6-1
abundance: NA
j_gene: TRBJ1-5
CDR3aa: CASSENEGQGAQPQHF
CDR3nt: TGTGCCAGCAGTGAAAATGAGGGACAGGGGGCTCAGCCCCAGCATTTT

d_gene: NA
v_gene: TRBV25-1
abundance: NA
j_gene: TRBJ2-7
CDR3aa: CASSTGREQYF
CDR3nt: TGTGCCAGCAGTACAGGGAGGGAGCAGTACTTC

d_gene: TRBD1
v_gene: TRBV6-6
abundance: NA
j_gene: TRBJ1-6
CDR3aa: CASRWTGDNSPLHF
CDR3nt: TGTGCCAGCAGATGGACAGGGGATAATTCACCCCTCCACTTT